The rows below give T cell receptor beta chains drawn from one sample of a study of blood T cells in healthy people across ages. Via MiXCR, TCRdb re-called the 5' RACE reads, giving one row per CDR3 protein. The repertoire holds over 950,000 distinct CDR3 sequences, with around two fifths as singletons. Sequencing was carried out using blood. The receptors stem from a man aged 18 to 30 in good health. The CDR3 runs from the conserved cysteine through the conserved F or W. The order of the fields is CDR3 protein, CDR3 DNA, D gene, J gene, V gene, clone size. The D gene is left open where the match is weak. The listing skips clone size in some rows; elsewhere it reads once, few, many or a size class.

CDR3 protein: CASNKMDRGGSPLHF
CDR3 DNA: TGTGCCAGCAACAAAATGGACAGGGGAGGTTCACCCCTCCACTTT
D gene: TRBD1
J gene: TRBJ1-6
V gene: TRBV3-1
clone size: few

CDR3 protein: CAISALAGAANEQFF
CDR3 DNA: TGTGCCATCAGTGCACTAGCGGGGGCCGCCAATGAGCAGTTCTTC
D gene: TRBD2
J gene: TRBJ2-1
V gene: TRBV10-3
clone size: .

CDR3 protein: CASSEPPGGEKLFF
CDR3 DNA: TGTGCCAGCAGTGAACCACCAGGTGGTGAAAAACTGTTTTTT
D gene: .
J gene: TRBJ1-4
V gene: TRBV25-1
clone size: .

CDR3 protein: CASSTTSGGVGELFF
CDR3 DNA: TGTGCCAGCAGCACGACTAGCGGGGGGGTCGGGGAGCTGTTTTTT
D gene: TRBD2
J gene: TRBJ2-2
V gene: TRBV4-2
clone size: .

CDR3 protein: CSVESTEAFF
CDR3 DNA: TGCAGCGTTGAATCCACTGAAGCTTTCTTT
D gene: .
J gene: TRBJ1-1
V gene: TRBV29-1
clone size: .

CDR3 protein: CASSSGSGTKTDTQYF
CDR3 DNA: TGTGCCAGCAGTTCCGGATCCGGGACAAAGACAGATACGCAGTATTTT
D gene: .
J gene: TRBJ2-3
V gene: TRBV6-2/TRBV6-3
clone size: .

CDR3 protein: CASSPGAGGEKLFF
CDR3 DNA: TGTGCCAGCAGCCCTGGGGCAGGGGGGGAAAAACTGTTTTTT
D gene: TRBD1
J gene: TRBJ1-4
V gene: TRBV7-2
clone size: many

CDR3 protein: CASSLGKGNEQYF
CDR3 DNA: TGCGCCAGCAGCTTGGGTAAAGGCAATGAGCAGTACTTC
D gene: .
J gene: TRBJ2-7
V gene: TRBV5-1
clone size: .

CDR3 protein: CASSLTAGGTQYF
CDR3 DNA: TGTGCCAGCAGCCTGACAGCGGGCGGGACCCAGTACTTC
D gene: .
J gene: TRBJ2-5
V gene: TRBV12-3/TRBV12-4
clone size: few

CDR3 protein: CSAALHELEETQYF
CDR3 DNA: TGCAGTGCGGCTCTACATGAATTAGAAGAGACCCAGTACTTC
D gene: .
J gene: TRBJ2-5
V gene: TRBV20-1
clone size: .

CDR3 protein: CASSLISGTSGGETQYF
CDR3 DNA: TGCGCCAGCAGCCTTATTTCCGGGACTAGCGGGGGGGAGACCCAGTACTTC
D gene: TRBD2
J gene: TRBJ2-5
V gene: TRBV4-1
clone size: .

CDR3 protein: CASSPFEGQGQPQHF
CDR3 DNA: TGTGCCAGCAGCCCCTTCGAGGGTCAAGGCCAGCCCCAGCATTTT
D gene: .
J gene: TRBJ1-5
V gene: TRBV7-2
clone size: once

CDR3 protein: CASSLDISNRGPTNEKLFF
CDR3 DNA: TGCGCCAGCAGCTTGGACATCTCGAACAGGGGTCCCACTAATGAAAAACTGTTTTTT
D gene: TRBD1
J gene: TRBJ1-4
V gene: TRBV5-1
clone size: .

CDR3 protein: CASSTGFHQPQHF
CDR3 DNA: TGTGCCAGTTCCACGGGTTTCCATCAGCCCCAGCATTTT
D gene: .
J gene: TRBJ1-5
V gene: TRBV6-5
clone size: few

CDR3 protein: CASSSNSHYGYTF
CDR3 DNA: TGTGCCAGCAGTTCCAACAGCCACTATGGCTACACCTTC
D gene: .
J gene: TRBJ1-2
V gene: TRBV12-3/TRBV12-4
clone size: .

CDR3 protein: CASSQDPAWGQYF
CDR3 DNA: TGTGCCAGCAGCCAAGACCCGGCATGGGGGCAGTACTTC
D gene: .
J gene: TRBJ2-5
V gene: TRBV3-1
clone size: .

CDR3 protein: CASSQPDGRNQPQHF
CDR3 DNA: TGTGCCAGCAGCCAACCTGACGGACGCAATCAGCCCCAGCATTTT
D gene: .
J gene: TRBJ1-5
V gene: TRBV6-2/TRBV6-3
clone size: .

CDR3 protein: CAWSRGVGTEAFF
CDR3 DNA: TGTGCCTGGAGTAGGGGGGTTGGGACTGAAGCTTTCTTT
D gene: .
J gene: TRBJ1-1
V gene: TRBV30
clone size: .

CDR3 protein: CSAPLKAGFDEQFF
CDR3 DNA: TGCAGTGCCCCCCTCAAGGCCGGATTCGACGAGCAGTTCTTC
D gene: .
J gene: TRBJ2-1
V gene: TRBV20-1
clone size: few

CDR3 protein: CSARRDTEAFF
CDR3 DNA: TGCAGTGCTAGGAGGGACACTGAAGCTTTCTTT
D gene: .
J gene: TRBJ1-1
V gene: TRBV20-1
clone size: few

CDR3 protein: CASSPSPGVNVLTF
CDR3 DNA: TGTGCCAGCAGCCCCAGTCCTGGAGTCAACGTCCTGACTTTC
D gene: .
J gene: TRBJ2-6
V gene: TRBV11-2
clone size: .

CDR3 protein: CASSYSTPDRDNEQYF
CDR3 DNA: TGTGCCAGCAGTTACTCAACTCCGGACAGGGACAACGAGCAGTACTTC
D gene: TRBD1
J gene: TRBJ2-7
V gene: TRBV6-5
clone size: .

CDR3 protein: CSARAKREMSKETQYF
CDR3 DNA: TGCAGTGCTAGAGCGAAGCGGGAAATGAGTAAAGAGACCCAGTACTTC
D gene: TRBD2
J gene: TRBJ2-5
V gene: TRBV20-1
clone size: .

CDR3 protein: CASSQDHLGGSMGNQPQHF
CDR3 DNA: TGCGCCAGCAGCCAAGATCATTTGGGGGGCTCGATGGGCAATCAGCCCCAGCATTTT
D gene: .
J gene: TRBJ1-5
V gene: TRBV4-1
clone size: few

CDR3 protein: CSVDLVQGHGYTF
CDR3 DNA: TGCAGCGTTGACCTCGTCCAGGGGCATGGCTACACCTTC
D gene: .
J gene: TRBJ1-2
V gene: TRBV29-1
clone size: few

CDR3 protein: CSASKGASDEQFF
CDR3 DNA: TGCAGTGCTAGTAAGGGGGCTAGCGATGAGCAGTTCTTC
D gene: .
J gene: TRBJ2-1
V gene: TRBV20-1
clone size: .

CDR3 protein: CASKAGGQDTGELFF
CDR3 DNA: TGTGCCAGCAAAGCGGGGGGACAAGACACCGGGGAGCTGTTTTTT
D gene: TRBD2
J gene: TRBJ2-2
V gene: TRBV6-2/TRBV6-3
clone size: few

CDR3 protein: CASSETGVGNEQFF
CDR3 DNA: TGTGCCAGCAGTGAAACTGGGGTAGGCAATGAGCAGTTCTTC
D gene: .
J gene: TRBJ2-1
V gene: TRBV6-1
clone size: .

CDR3 protein: CSVEKTNNEQYF
CDR3 DNA: TGCAGCGTTGAGAAGACTAACAATGAGCAGTACTTC
D gene: .
J gene: TRBJ2-7
V gene: TRBV29-1
clone size: .

CDR3 protein: CASSNPGTYNSPLHF
CDR3 DNA: TGCGCCAGCAGCAACCCCGGGACCTATAATTCACCCCTCCACTTT
D gene: .
J gene: TRBJ1-6
V gene: TRBV4-3
clone size: .